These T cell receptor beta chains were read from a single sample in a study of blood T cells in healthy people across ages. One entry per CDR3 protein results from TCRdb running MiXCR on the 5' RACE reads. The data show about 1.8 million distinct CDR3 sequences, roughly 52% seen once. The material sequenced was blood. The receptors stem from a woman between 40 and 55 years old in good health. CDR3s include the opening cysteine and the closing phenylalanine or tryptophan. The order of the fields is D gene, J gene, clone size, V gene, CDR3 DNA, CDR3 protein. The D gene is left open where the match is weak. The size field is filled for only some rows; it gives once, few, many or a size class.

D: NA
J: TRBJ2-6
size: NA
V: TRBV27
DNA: TGTGCCGGCAGTCCGATTATGCCCATACGGCGCTCTGGGGCCAACGTCCTGACTTTC
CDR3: CAGSPIMPIRRSGANVLTF

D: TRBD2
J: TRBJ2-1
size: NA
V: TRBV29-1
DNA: TGCAGCGTCCTGGGGCTAGCGGGGGTCAATGAGCAGTTCTTC
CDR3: CSVLGLAGVNEQFF

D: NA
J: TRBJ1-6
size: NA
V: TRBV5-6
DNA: TGTGCCAGCAGCTTGGACTTGCGCTCCTATAATTCACCCCTCCACTTT
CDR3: CASSLDLRSYNSPLHF

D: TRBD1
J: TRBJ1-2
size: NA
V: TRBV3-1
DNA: TGTGCCAGCAGGAGACAGGGCGCCGCCATTGGCTACACCTTC
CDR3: CASRRQGAAIGYTF

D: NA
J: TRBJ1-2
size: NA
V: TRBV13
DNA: TGTGTCAGCAGCTTAGGGCGGGCTAACTATGGCTACACCTTC
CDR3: CVSSLGRANYGYTF

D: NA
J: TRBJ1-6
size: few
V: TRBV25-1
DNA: TGTGCCAGCACCGACAGCCATAATTCACCCCTCCACTTT
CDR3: CASTDSHNSPLHF

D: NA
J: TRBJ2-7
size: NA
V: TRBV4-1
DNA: TGCGCCAGCAGCCTGATCTGGGAGGTCTCCTACAATGAGCAGTACTTC
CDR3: CASSLIWEVSYNEQYF

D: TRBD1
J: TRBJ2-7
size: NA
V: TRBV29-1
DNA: TGCAGCGCTACCATGGACAGGGCGCCCTACGAGCAGTACTTC
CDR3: CSATMDRAPYEQYF

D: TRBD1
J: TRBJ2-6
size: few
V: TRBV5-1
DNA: TGCGCCAGCAGCTGGAGAGGACAGGCCACCTCTGGGGCCAACGTCCTGACTTTC
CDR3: CASSWRGQATSGANVLTF

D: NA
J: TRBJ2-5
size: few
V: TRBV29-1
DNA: TGCAGCGTTGAAAACAGAGATTACCAAGAGACCCAGTACTTC
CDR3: CSVENRDYQETQYF